This T cell receptor beta chain was identified during a study of shared clonotypes between healthy human individuals (dated by TCRdb to about 2020). General notes on the study: Three men and two women, aged 18 to 49 years, made up the cohort. For each donor, CD4 naive and CD4 memory were each given three plates, CD8 naive was given two plates, and CD8 memory was given one plate. Each donor's leukapheresis produced roughly between roughly 0.94 and 9.5 billion PBMCs. Libraries were prepared and TCR repertoires were sequenced by different laboratories using diverse techniques, in order to increase sequencing depth and limit assay-specific biases. To estimate repertoire size and how much clonotypes are shared between individuals, the study performed deep sequencing of blood TCR repertoires from about 5 healthy adults.

What the work shows at the level of the full study, not this receptor alone: Compared with non-shared clonotypes, the clonotypes found in all four sorted-subset donors had higher generation probabilities. Because the study included a small number of donors, the genetic and exposure-history diversity represented was limited. Based on pairwise subsampling, the degree of clonotype sharing among donors was expected to be affected by sequencing depth. Naive subsets generally had larger estimated clonotype richness than memory subsets. Sampling was restricted to blood, and TCR repertoires in tissue are likely to differ from TCR repertoires in blood. Even with the large sequencing depth, rarefaction of the sorted-subset datasets indicated that sequencing was incomplete. About 5% of naive CD4, roughly 3.5% of naive CD8, approximately 2.2% of memory CD4, and around 0.4% of memory CD8 clonotypes were shared across several donors.

Healthy HIV-negative adults with no recently reported acute infections or vaccinations were included as donors. Only Caucasian adults living in Nashville, Tennessee, USA were represented among the donors. CD4+ T cells were enriched by magnetic negative selection, after which naive cells were positively selected on CD45RA and the negative fraction was taken as the memory subset. Blood was collected by leukapheresis, and PBMCs were isolated by Ficoll-Histopaque density gradient centrifugation and then cryopreserved in liquid nitrogen vapor phase. Analytical flow cytometry was used to check the purity and quantity of every magnetically sorted T cell population. Genomic DNA was isolated from each sorted fraction and quantified by UV absorbance on a Nanodrop 2000c. On this clone: It has no known antigen specificity. There are no base qualities to consult, and no much larger clone falls within one base.

Cut back by 2 bases and 7 bases, the V and J ends lie 18 bases apart. CDR1 GTSNPN and CDR2 SVGIG were looked up in the germline V gene (reference sequence). Measured from the cysteine to the phenylalanine, the CDR3 is 14 residues long. The only DNA kept is the CDR3, 42 bases in frame from the first base. Using the deep immunoSEQ assay, multiplex PCR amplified TCR CDR3 regions from genomic DNA. For each cell subset, the extracted genomic DNA was distributed evenly across all wells of several immunoSEQ 96-well plates, and each plate served as one replicate. For sorted subsets, each replicate PCR was loaded with around 220 ng genomic DNA, equivalent to 30,000 or so T cell genomes. Purified libraries were measured with a Qubit 3.0 fluorometer, size-checked on a Bioanalyzer 2100, and measured again with the KAPA Library Quantification kit. Every immunoSEQ 96-well plate was sequenced on a dedicated single-read 150-cycle Illumina NextSeq 550 flow cell. The paper's data handling went like this. The immunoSEQ output contained only junctional sequences without quality scores, so filtering could not match that applied to full-length reads. Sequences were annotated with PyIR, a Python wrapper for IgBLAST v1.9, using IMGT germline references to assign V/J genes and CDR3. Reads were filtered out if the reads had weak V/J assignments (E-value above 1e-6), no CDR3, stop codons, out-of-frame junctions, or ambiguous translated residues. V3J clonotypes were defined by identical inferred V gene, J gene, and CDR3 amino acid sequence. Percentage overlap between repertoires was calculated by dividing the number of shared unique clonotypes by the size of the smaller repertoire. Three approaches were used to assess repertoire richness: RTK rarefaction, the Chao1 estimator, and Recon v2.1 estimates of unobserved clonotypes. Generation probabilities were computed with OLGA for all TCRbeta clonotypes obtained by the gDNA method from several donors. The table was pulled from immuneACCESS by TCRdb, which kept in-frame rearrangements only. Such tables lose some clones; where checked, under half of the loss comes from unresolved V genes, and the rest has no known cause. Clone size and the V and J calls come from that table; the DNA yielded D and trimming. Present in this sample are approximately 1.5 million clones, under 99% of which were seen just once. The leading ten clones occupy 0.45% of the sample.

Sequencing was done on a sample of naive CD4+ T cells sorted from blood. The sample's cell subset or site label is to be understood as: CD45RA+ positively selected. The chain links TRBV30 with TRBJ2-7, with no reliable assignment of the D segment. The receptor was derived from a man in his thirties or forties in good health. The base sequence is TGTGCCTGGAGTAGGAGCGCTCCGCCCTGGGAGCAGTACTTC. The translation is CAWSRSAPPWEQYF. Outside the CDR3, residues come from the reference TRBV30 and TRBJ2-7 proteins, so the full variable domain is: SQTIHQWPATLVQPVGSPLSLECTVEGTSNPNLYWYRQAAGRGLQLLFYSVGIGQISSEVPQNLSASRPQDRQFILSSKKLLLSDSGFYLCAWSRSAPPWEQYFGPGTRLTVT.